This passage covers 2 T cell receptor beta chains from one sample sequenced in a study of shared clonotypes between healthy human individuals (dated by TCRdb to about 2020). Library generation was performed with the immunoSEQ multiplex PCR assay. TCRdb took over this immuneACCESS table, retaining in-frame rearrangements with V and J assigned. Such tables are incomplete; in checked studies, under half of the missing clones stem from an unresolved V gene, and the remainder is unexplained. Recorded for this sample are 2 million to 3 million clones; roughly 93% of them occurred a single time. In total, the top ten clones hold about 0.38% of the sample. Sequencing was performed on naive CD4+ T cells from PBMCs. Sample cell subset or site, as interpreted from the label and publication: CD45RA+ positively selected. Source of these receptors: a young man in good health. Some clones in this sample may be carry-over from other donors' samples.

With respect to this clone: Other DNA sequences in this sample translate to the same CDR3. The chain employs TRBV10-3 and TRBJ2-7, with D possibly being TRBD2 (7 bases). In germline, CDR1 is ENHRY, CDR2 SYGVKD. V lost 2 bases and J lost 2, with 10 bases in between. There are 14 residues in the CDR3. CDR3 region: CAISEGGGPYEQYF. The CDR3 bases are TGTGCCATCAGTGAGGGCGGGGGCCCCTACGAGCAGTACTTC.

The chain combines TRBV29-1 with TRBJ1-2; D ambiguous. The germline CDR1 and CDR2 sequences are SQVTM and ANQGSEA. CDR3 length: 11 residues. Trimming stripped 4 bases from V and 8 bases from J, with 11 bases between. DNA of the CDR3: TGCAGCGTTGTCGGATTTTACGGCTACACCTTC. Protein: CSVVGFYGYTF.